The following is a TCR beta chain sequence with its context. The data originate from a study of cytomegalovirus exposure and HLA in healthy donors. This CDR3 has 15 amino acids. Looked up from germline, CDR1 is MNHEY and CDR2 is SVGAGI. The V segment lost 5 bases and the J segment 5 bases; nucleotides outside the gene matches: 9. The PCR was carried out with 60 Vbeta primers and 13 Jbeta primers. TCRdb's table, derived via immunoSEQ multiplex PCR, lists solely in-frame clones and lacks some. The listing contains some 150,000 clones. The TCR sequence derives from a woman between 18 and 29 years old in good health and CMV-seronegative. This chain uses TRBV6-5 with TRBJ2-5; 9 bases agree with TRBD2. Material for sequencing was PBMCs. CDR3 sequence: CASSPQREAGETQYF. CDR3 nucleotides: TGTGCCAGCAGTCCCCAGCGGGAGGCCGGGGAGACCCAGTACTTC.